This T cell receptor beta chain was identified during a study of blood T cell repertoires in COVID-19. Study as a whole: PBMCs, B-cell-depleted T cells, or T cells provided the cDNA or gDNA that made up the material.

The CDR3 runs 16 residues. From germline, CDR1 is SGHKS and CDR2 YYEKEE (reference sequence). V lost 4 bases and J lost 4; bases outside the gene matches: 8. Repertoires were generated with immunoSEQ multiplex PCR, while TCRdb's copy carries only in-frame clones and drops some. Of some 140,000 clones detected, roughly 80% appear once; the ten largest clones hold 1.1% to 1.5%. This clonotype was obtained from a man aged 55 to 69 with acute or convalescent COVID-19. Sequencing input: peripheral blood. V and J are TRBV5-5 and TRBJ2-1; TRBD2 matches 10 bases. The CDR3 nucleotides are TGTGCCAGCAGCCGGTTAATTAGCGGGGGGTACAATGAGCAGTTCTTC. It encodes CASSRLISGGYNEQFF.